Below are 9 T cell receptor beta chains sequenced from a single sample in a study of radiotherapy plus CTLA-4 blockade in lung cancer. The data were produced by immunoSEQ multiplex PCR, yet TCRdb's version contains in-frame clones alone and is incomplete. This table has 70,000 to 95,000 clones, around 86% appearing once. The sequencing here drew on peripheral blood, taken from a patient treated with radiotherapy plus ipilimumab. These receptors were collected from a human donor with non-small cell lung cancer that progressed on radiotherapy plus ipilimumab.

The V call is TRBV2, the J call TRBJ2-1; 16 bases fit TRBD2. CDR1 and CDR2 (germline): SNHLY, FYNNEI. This CDR3 has 17 residues. With V trimmed by 9 bases and J by 5 bases, 10 bases remained unmatched. The CDR3: CASTGTSGGALDNEQFF. DNA for the CDR3: TGTGCCAGTACCGGGACTAGCGGGGGGGCCCTTGACAATGAGCAGTTCTTC.

This rearrangement joins TRBV2 to TRBJ2-3, with TRBD2 matching over 13 bases. Losses at the gene ends were 5 bases for V and 1 base for J; bases not matched to a gene: 3. CDR1 and CDR2 from the germline V gene are SNHLY and FYNNEI. The CDR3 consists of 16 residues. This chain's CDR3 is CASSFGTSGGTDTQYF. The CDR3, as DNA: TGTGCCAGCAGTTTCGGGACTAGCGGGGGCACAGATACGCAGTATTTT.

The gene calls are TRBV19 and TRBJ2-1, with D possibly being TRBD2 (6 bases). The CDR3 runs to 14 residues. V shed 6 bases and J shed 7 bases, with 16 bases lying between them. Germline CDR1 LNHDA, CDR2 SQIVND (reference sequence). CDR3 in amino acids: CASRLAGLSNEQFF. The CDR3 nucleotides are TGTGCCAGTAGGTTGGCGGGATTGAGTAATGAGCAGTTCTTC.

The chain uses TRBV29-1 and TRBJ1-2, with 8 bases that match TRBD1. CDR3 length: 13 residues. V was clipped by 6 bases and J by 1 base; unmatched bases: 4. Germline-derived CDR1 and CDR2 are SQVTM and ANQGSEA. The CDR3: CSVDRELNYGYTF. The CDR3 nucleotides read TGCAGCGTGGACAGGGAACTTAACTATGGCTACACCTTC.

The V call is TRBV27, the J call TRBJ2-1; 11 nucleotides align to TRBD1. The CDR3 is 15 residues long. Germline-derived CDR1 and CDR2 are MNHEY and SMNVEV (reference sequence). J lost 8 bases, V lost 5 bases, and 8 bases had no gene match. The CDR3 DNA is TGTGCCAGCAGTCCCTACGGGACAGGGGGTTATGAGCAGTTCTTC. Its translation: CASSPYGTGGYEQFF.

The chain combines TRBV5-6 with TRBJ2-4; D remains ambiguous. The length of the CDR3 is 16 residues. Deletions cut 2 bases from V and 3 bases from J, with 15 bases between. Per the germline V gene, CDR1 is SGHDT and CDR2 is YYEEEE. CDR3 sequence: CASSLQTPGLKNIQYF. The CDR3 DNA reads TGTGCCAGCAGCTTACAGACCCCGGGCCTCAAAAACATTCAGTACTTC.

The rearrangement uses TRBV5-1 and TRBJ1-4, with TRBD1 identical over 8 bases. V dropped 0 bases and J dropped 6; count of bases not matched to a gene: 4. Germline V lookup: CDR1 SGHRS, CDR2 YFSETQ. The CDR3 consists of 15 residues. CDR3 DNA: TGCGCCAGCAGCTTGGGCGGACAGGGCTATGAAAAACTGTTTTTT. The encoded protein is CASSLGGQGYEKLFF. Supplemented by reference TRBV5-1 and TRBJ1-4, the full variable domain reads KAGVTQTPRYLIKTRGQQVTLSCSPISGHRSVSWYQQTPGQGLQFLFEYFSETQRNKGNFPGRFSGRQFSNSRSEMNVSTLELGDSALYLCASSLGGQGYEKLFFGSGTQLSVL.

The chain is built from TRBV27 and TRBJ1-5; TRBD1 might be the D (6 bases). The CDR3 covers 15 residues. Trimming removed 5 bases from V and 9 bases from J, with 20 bases in between. Germline-derived CDR1 and CDR2 are MNHEY and SMNVEV (reference sequence). The chain's CDR3 is CASSPEDSSKRPQHF. The CDR3 nucleotides read TGTGCCAGCAGTCCAGAGGACAGCTCCAAGAGGCCCCAGCATTTT.

The chain couples TRBV28 to TRBJ2-7; D is unresolved. The germline V and J ends were trimmed by 4 bases and 2 bases, with 9 bases remaining between them. There are 13 residues in the CDR3. The germline gives CDR1 MDHEN, CDR2 SYDVKM. CDR3 coding DNA: TGTGCCAGCAGTTCCAACCCCACCTACGAGCAGTACTTC. Translated, it gives CASSSNPTYEQYF.